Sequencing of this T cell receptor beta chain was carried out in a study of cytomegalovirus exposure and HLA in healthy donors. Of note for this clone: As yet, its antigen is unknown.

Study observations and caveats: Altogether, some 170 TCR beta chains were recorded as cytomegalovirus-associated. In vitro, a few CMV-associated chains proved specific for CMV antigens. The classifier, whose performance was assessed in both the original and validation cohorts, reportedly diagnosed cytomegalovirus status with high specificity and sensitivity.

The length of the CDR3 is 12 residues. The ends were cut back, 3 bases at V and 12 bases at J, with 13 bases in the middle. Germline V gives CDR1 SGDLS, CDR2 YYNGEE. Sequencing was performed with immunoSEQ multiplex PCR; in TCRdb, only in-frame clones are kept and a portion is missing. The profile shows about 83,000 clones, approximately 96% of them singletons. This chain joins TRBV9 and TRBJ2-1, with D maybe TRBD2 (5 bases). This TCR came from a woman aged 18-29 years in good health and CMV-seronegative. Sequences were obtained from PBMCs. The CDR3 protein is CASSASSAGQFF. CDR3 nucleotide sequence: TGTGCCAGCAGCGCATCTTCGGCGGGGCAGTTCTTC.